The sequence of this T cell receptor beta chain was determined in a study of regulatory T cells in long-lasting Graves disease. Broader study findings: Persistent disease favored TRBV28, TRBJ1-2 and TRBJ2-5.

This clonotype was observed a handful of times. What it binds is not known. Libraries of TCR beta came from iRepertoire HTBI primers plus Arm-PCR of CDR3 regions. In TCRdb, the multiplex PCR reads were re-called with MiXCR into one record per CDR3 protein. Of hundreds of thousands of distinct CDR3 sequences in the sample, under 20% were seen once. This sample's time point: newly diagnosed GD, antithyroid drugs for less than 3 months. The TCR library used RNA extracted from PBMCs. The germline V gene encodes CDR1 LNHDA and CDR2 SQIVND (reference sequence). The CDR3 runs 16 residues. V gave up 6 bases and J gave up 0 bases, with 15 bases separating them. In addition, the sample was reused for a study of T cells in Graves' hyperthyroidism and ophthalmopathy.

This TCR was recovered from a woman aged 25 to 39 with Graves disease. The chain combines TRBV19 with TRBJ1-3, with D maybe TRBD1 (5 bases). The sequenced sample was peripheral blood mononuclear cells (PBMCs), obtained at new diagnosis, from a patient treated with antithyroid drugs. The CDR3 nucleotides read TGTGCCAGTAGAACTAATACAGGCGTCTCTGGAAACACCATATATTTT. The encoded protein is CASRTNTGVSGNTIYF.